Below are 26 T cell receptor beta chains sequenced from a single sample in a study of blood T cell repertoires in COVID-19 (dated by TCRdb to 2018 to 2020). The method behind the library was the immunoSEQ multiplex PCR assay. TCRdb took over this immuneACCESS table, retaining in-frame rearrangements with V and J assigned. Such tables are incomplete; in checked studies, under half of the missing clones stem from an unresolved V gene, and the remainder is unexplained. The table for this sample lists around 94,000 clones; 70% to 90% of them were counted only once. The ten largest clones take up roughly 2% of the sample. The sequencing sample was made of peripheral blood. The receptor set was obtained from a man aged 50-59 years with active COVID-19.

This clone showed up just a few times. V is TRBV5-6 and J is TRBJ2-3; the match to TRBD2 covers 9 bases. CDR3 size: 15 residues. Germline V gives CDR1 SGHDT, CDR2 YYEEEE. V lost 0 bases, J lost 5 bases, and 4 bases stayed unmatched. The CDR3 coding sequence is TGTGCCAGCAGCTTGGGAGCGGGGGGCCGAGATACGCAGTATTTT. This codes for CASSLGAGGRDTQYF.

This clone is a singleton in its sample. This same CDR3 is encoded by further DNA sequences in the sample. The rearrangement joins TRBV3-1 (or the pseudogene TRBV3-2) to TRBJ1-2; TRBD1 aligns across 10 bases. After removal of 1 base from V and 4 bases from J, the junction contained 0 bases not matched to a gene. CDR3 size: 14 residues. Germline-derived CDR1 and CDR2 are LGHDT and YNNKEL (reference sequence). The DNA of the CDR3 is TGTGCCAGCAGCCAAGGGACAGGGGGCTATGGCTACACCTTC. Amino acids: CASSQGTGGYGYTF.

This clone was seen just once. This chain uses TRBV7-9 with TRBJ1-1; maybe TRBD1 (5 bases). CDR1 is SEHNR and CDR2 is FQNEAQ in the germline V gene (reference sequence). The V end lost 4 bases, the J end lost 5 bases, and 20 bases lay between the germline ends. The CDR3 length is 16 residues. The CDR3 DNA reads as TGTGCCAGCAGCTCCTCCCAGGGTCTCCCCGGGACTGAAGCTTTCTTT. Its translation is CASSSSQGLPGTEAFF.

V is TRBV4-2 and J is TRBJ1-5; 7 bases map to TRBD1. CDR1 is LGHNA and CDR2 is YNFKEQ in the germline V gene. V was clipped by 3 bases and J by 0 bases; unmatched bases: 11. The CDR3 has 18 residues. The CDR3 region is CASSHPIGTVYSNQPQHF. DNA for the CDR3: TGTGCCAGCAGCCACCCCATAGGGACAGTTTATAGCAATCAGCCCCAGCATTTT.

The V gene is TRBV19, the J gene TRBJ2-1, with D maybe TRBD2 (5 bases). V lost 1 base and J lost 15, with 10 bases in between. This CDR3 is built from 11 residues. The V gene's germline CDR1 is LNHDA and CDR2 SQIVND (reference sequence). This CDR3 reads CASSIGGRGFF. The CDR3, as DNA: TGTGCCAGTAGTATAGGGGGTCGGGGGTTCTTC.

The chain is built from TRBV19 and TRBJ1-1; the match to TRBD1 covers 12 bases. The CDR3 length is 12 residues. The germline V gene encodes CDR1 LNHDA and CDR2 SQIVND (reference sequence). V gave up 10 bases and J gave up 7 bases; unmatched junction bases: 4. The chain's CDR3 is CATGQGAGEAFF. In DNA, the CDR3 is TGTGCCACGGGACAGGGGGCTGGTGAAGCTTTCTTT.

A note on this clone: Germline and junction disagree at one end, which may indicate a read error. The chain joins TRBV5-1 to TRBJ1-3, with 8 bases aligning to TRBD1. The CDR3 has 15 amino acids. Germline V CDR1 and CDR2: SGHRS, YFSETQ. The CDR3 coding sequence is TGCGCCAGCAGCCCGAGACAGGGGAGTGGAGACACCATATATTTT. It encodes CASSPRQGSGDTIYF. The variable domain in full, completed from reference TRBV5-1 and TRBJ1-3, reads KAGVTQTPRYLIKTRGQQVTLSCSPISGHRSVSWYQQTPGQGLQFLFEYFSETQRNKGNFPGRFSGRQFSNSRSEMNVSTLELGDSALYLCASSPRQGSGDTIYFGEGSWLTVV.

The gene calls are TRBV5-4 and TRBJ2-3; TRBD2 agrees at 13 bases. This CDR3 is built from 16 residues. V shed 5 bases and J 2 bases; nucleotides not matched to a gene: 5. Germline V gene sequence: CDR1 SGHNT, CDR2 YYREEE (reference sequence). CDR3 in amino acids: CASRSGLAGNTDTQYF. DNA for the CDR3: TGTGCCAGCAGATCGGGACTAGCGGGAAACACAGATACGCAGTATTTT.

The CDR3 spells CASSSGQFPTYEQYF. DNA for the CDR3: TGTGCCAGCAGTTCAGGACAGTTCCCTACCTACGAGCAGTACTTC. V is TRBV6-2 or TRBV6-3 and J is TRBJ2-7; D possibly corresponds to TRBD1 (6 bases). V lost 4 bases and J 2 bases, leaving 15 bases between the germline ends. In germline, CDR1 is MNHEY, CDR2 SVGEGT. There are 15 residues in the CDR3.

The chain is built from TRBV24-1 and TRBJ2-3, with D perhaps matching TRBD1 (7 bases). CDR1 and CDR2 (germline): KGHDR, SFDVKD. The CDR3 sequence is 16 residues long. With 3 bases removed from V and 2 bases from J, the gap between germline ends came to 14 bases. CDR3 sequence: CATSDPGGPNTDTQYF. The CDR3 region has the DNA TGTGCCACCAGTGATCCAGGGGGGCCTAACACAGATACGCAGTATTTT.

J is TRBJ1-1 and V is TRBV5-6, with 9 nucleotides matching TRBD1. The V gene end was trimmed by 4 bases and the J gene end by 1 base; junction bases not matched to a gene: 5. Germline CDR1 and CDR2: SGHDT and YYEEEE. This CDR3 region has 15 residues. The CDR3 loop reads CASSVPGQGNTEAFF. The CDR3, as DNA: TGTGCCAGCAGCGTACCGGGACAGGGGAACACTGAAGCTTTCTTT.

The V and J genes are TRBV6-5 and TRBJ1-1, with D uncertain. CDR1 and CDR2 (germline): MNHEY, SVGAGI. Trimming pared 6 bases from V and 3 bases from J, leaving 8 bases between. The CDR3 is 12 amino acids. Written as DNA, the CDR3 is TGTGCCAGCAGCGGGTATTACACTGAAGCTTTCTTT. Its translation: CASSGYYTEAFF.

The chain couples TRBV29-1 to TRBJ2-2, with TRBD2 as a possible D gene (5 bases). Trimming stripped 7 bases from V and 5 bases from J, with 8 bases between. CDR3 length equals 11 residues. Per germline, CDR1 SQVTM and CDR2 ANQGSEA. CDR3 nucleotide sequence: TGCAGCGGTCGGGATACCGGGGAGCTGTTTTTT. Translation: CSGRDTGELFF.

The rearrangement links TRBV21-1 to TRBJ1-2; TRBD1, the D gene given by the table, was not confirmed from the DNA. TRBV21-1 is recorded as a pseudogene. This CDR3 has 13 residues. The CDR3 here is CASSNPGNYGYTF. The DNA of the CDR3 is TGTGCCAGCAGCAACCCAGGGAACTATGGCTACACCTTC.

This chain joins TRBV5-1 and TRBJ1-2, with D maybe TRBD1 (5 bases). This CDR3 comprises 13 residues. Trimming shortened V by 4 bases and J by 7 bases, and 14 bases separated the two germline ends. Germline CDR1 reads SGHRS; CDR2 reads YFSETQ. The CDR3 nucleotides read TGCGCCAGCAGCACTGGAGGGACTAGTGGCTACACCTTC. Protein product: CASSTGGTSGYTF.

The rearrangement joins TRBV30 to TRBJ1-2, with a tentative D call TRBD1 (5 bases). Deletions cut 0 bases from V and 4 bases from J, with 12 bases between. Germline assignment: CDR1 GTSNPN and CDR2 SVGIG (reference sequence). The CDR3 spans 14 residues. In DNA, the CDR3 is TGTGCCTGGAGTGTAACTCCAGGGCCCTATGGCTACACCTTC. Translating it yields CAWSVTPGPYGYTF. The complete variable domain, with remaining parts taken from reference TRBV30 and TRBJ1-2, reads SQTIHQWPATLVQPVGSPLSLECTVEGTSNPNLYWYRQAAGRGLQLLFYSVGIGQISSEVPQNLSASRPQDRQFILSSKKLLLSDSGFYLCAWSVTPGPYGYTFGSGTRLTVV.

The rearrangement joins TRBV6-2 or TRBV6-3 to TRBJ1-4; tentatively, D is TRBD1 (5 bases). The CDR3 runs 19 residues. Per germline, CDR1 MNHEY and CDR2 SVGEGT. With 4 bases removed from V and 0 bases from J, the gap between germline ends came to 21 bases. For the CDR3, the DNA is TGTGCCAGCAGTTGGGGGGTGACAACAGGAGGATCAACTAATGAAAAACTGTTTTTT. The encoded protein is CASSWGVTTGGSTNEKLFF.

This chain connects TRBV5-1 to TRBJ1-1; D remains ambiguous. V was clipped by 4 bases and J by 2 bases, with 9 bases between them. The CDR3 spans 13 residues. The germline CDR1 and CDR2 sequences are SGHRS and YFSETQ. CDR3 sequence (DNA): TGCGCCAGCAGCAGGGAGATAAACACTGAAGCTTTCTTT. It is translated as CASSREINTEAFF. The entire variable domain, with the rest obtained from reference TRBV5-1 and TRBJ1-1, is as follows: KAGVTQTPRYLIKTRGQQVTLSCSPISGHRSVSWYQQTPGQGLQFLFEYFSETQRNKGNFPGRFSGRQFSNSRSEMNVSTLELGDSALYLCASSREINTEAFFGQGTRLTVV.

The chain combines TRBV5-1 with TRBJ2-2, with D maybe TRBD1 (5 bases). Trimming left V 0 bases short and J 0 bases short, with 9 bases between. Germline-derived CDR1 and CDR2 are SGHRS and YFSETQ. The CDR3 covers 16 residues. The CDR3 protein is CASSLAGRANTGELFF. The CDR3 DNA reads TGCGCCAGCAGCTTGGCTGGCAGGGCGAACACCGGGGAGCTGTTTTTT.

This rearrangement joins TRBV2 to TRBJ1-6; 10 bases match TRBD1. This CDR3 region has 14 residues. CDR1 is SNHLY and CDR2 is FYNNEI in the germline V gene. J was trimmed by 7 bases and V by 7 bases; bases with no gene match: 4. The CDR3, as DNA: TGTGCCAGCACTCGACAGGGGGCGAATTCACCCCTCCACTTT. It is translated as CASTRQGANSPLHF. Supplemented by reference TRBV2 and TRBJ1-6, the full variable domain reads EPEVTQTPSHQVTQMGQEVILRCVPISNHLYFYWYRQILGQKVEFLVSFYNNEISEKSEIFDDQFSVERPDGSNFTLKIRSTKLEDSAMYFCASTRQGANSPLHFGNGTRLTVT.

This chain joins TRBV7-8 and TRBJ1-5; D unclear. From germline, CDR1 is SGHVS and CDR2 FQNEAQ. V dropped 1 base and J dropped 6 bases, with 7 bases sitting between them. The CDR3 has 13 amino acids. The CDR3 here is CASSLVGRQPQHF. DNA for the CDR3: TGTGCCAGCAGCTTAGTTGGCCGTCAGCCCCAGCATTTT.

The chain carries TRBV27 and TRBJ1-5; D may be TRBD1 (5 bases). CDR3 length: 16 residues. The V and J ends lost 0 bases and 5 bases respectively, with 14 bases between them. Germline loops: CDR1 MNHEY, CDR2 SMNVEV (reference sequence). Written as DNA, the CDR3 is TGTGCCAGCAGTTTATCACCGGGACTACACCATCAGCCCCAGCATTTT. Translated, it gives CASSLSPGLHHQPQHF.

The chain employs TRBV5-1 and TRBJ2-7; TRBD1 aligns across 9 bases. V was clipped by 2 bases and J by 5 bases; unmatched bases: 8. The CDR3 is 15 residues long. Germline CDR1 reads SGHRS; CDR2 reads YFSETQ. CDR3 in amino acids: CASSLTGGAYHEQYF. CDR3 DNA sequence: TGCGCCAGCAGCTTAACAGGGGGCGCTTACCACGAGCAGTACTTC.

The V and J genes are TRBV7-2 and TRBJ2-1, with TRBD2 matching over 10 bases. The V gene end was trimmed by 5 bases and the J gene end by 6 bases; junction bases not matched to a gene: 10. Germline loops: CDR1 SGHTA, CDR2 FQGNSA. The CDR3 spans 16 residues. CDR3 DNA: TGTGCCAGCAGCCCTCTGAGAAGCGGGGGGGCCAATGAGCAGTTCTTC. This codes for CASSPLRSGGANEQFF.

The genes are TRBV6-5 and TRBJ1-1, with D maybe TRBD1 (5 bases). Trimming cost V 7 bases and J 4 bases, with 16 bases left between them. CDR3 length equals 14 residues. Germline assignment: CDR1 MNHEY and CDR2 SVGAGI. The CDR3 DNA sequence: TGTGCCAGCAACGAGGGGACTAAGTCCACTGAAGCTTTCTTT. This codes for CASNEGTKSTEAFF.

This clone was seen a single time. The chain employs TRBV5-1 and TRBJ1-6; TRBD1 matches at 7 bases. This CDR3 comprises 15 residues. Trimming cost V 2 bases and J 4 bases; bases outside gene matches: 3. The germline CDR1 and CDR2 sequences are SGHRS and YFSETQ. For the CDR3, the DNA is TGCGCCAGCAGCTTACAGGGGATGTATAATTCACCCCTCCACTTT. Its translation: CASSLQGMYNSPLHF.